This TCR beta chain was sequenced for a study of identical twins. Study results and limitations: The study found weaker excess twin sharing in beta out-of-frame sequences.

Each CDR3 protein is one row after TCRdb ran MiXCR on the 5' RACE reads. This sample has 600,000 to 800,000 distinct CDR3 sequences, with 21% found just once. This clonotype has a handful of counts. No antigen is known for it. The J segment lost 3 bases and the V segment lost 3 bases, leaving 3 bases of the junction unmatched. CDR3 length: 15 residues. These data also formed part of another study, on T cells expressing NK-cell markers. Per that study: One of the eight sequenced donors was seronegative, whereas the other seven were HCMV-seropositive.

The clonotype comes from a woman aged 18 to 35 in good health. The chain uses TRBV12-3 or TRBV12-4 and TRBJ2-7; 12 nucleotides line up with TRBD2. The sequencing input was PBMCs. This CDR3 is CASSLGTSGYYEQYF. In nucleotides, the CDR3 is TGTGCCAGCAGTTTGGGGACTAGCGGGTACTACGAGCAGTACTTC.